There are many counts of the clone carrying this T cell receptor (beta chain). This sample was taken from a study of T-cell reconstitution after alpha-beta-depleted transplantation in children. The V gene's germline CDR1 is SGHTA and CDR2 FQGNSA. The CDR3 length is 16 residues. V shed 1 base and J 6 bases; nucleotides not matched to a gene: 8. Unique molecular identifiers tagged the TCRbeta library. Each CDR3 protein gets one entry after TCRdb re-called the PCR reads with MiXCR. The profile covers 260,000 or so distinct CDR3 sequences, with 12% appearing a single time and roughly 2.8% taken by the ten largest.

The sample in question was PBMCs from the stem cell graft donor, obtained from the stem cell graft. The chain links TRBV7-2 to TRBJ2-2, with TRBD1 matching 7 bases. The source is a human donor who donated a stem cell graft to a child with acute lymphoblastic leukemia. The CDR3 reads CASSLVMTGRAGELFF. CDR3 DNA: TGTGCCAGCAGCTTAGTAATGACAGGGAGAGCCGGGGAGCTGTTTTTT.